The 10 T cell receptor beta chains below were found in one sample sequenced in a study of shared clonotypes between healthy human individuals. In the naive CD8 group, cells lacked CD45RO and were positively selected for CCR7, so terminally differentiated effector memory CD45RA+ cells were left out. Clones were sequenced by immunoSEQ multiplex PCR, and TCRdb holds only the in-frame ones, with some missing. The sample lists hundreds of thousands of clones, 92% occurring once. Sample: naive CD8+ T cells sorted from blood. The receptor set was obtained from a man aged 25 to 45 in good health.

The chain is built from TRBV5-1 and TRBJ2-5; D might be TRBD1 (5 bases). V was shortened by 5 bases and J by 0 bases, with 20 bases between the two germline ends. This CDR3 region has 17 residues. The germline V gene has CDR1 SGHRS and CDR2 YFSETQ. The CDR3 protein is CASSLSWQGLYQETQYF. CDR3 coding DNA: TGCGCCAGCAGTCTGTCGTGGCAGGGTCTGTACCAAGAGACCCAGTACTTC.

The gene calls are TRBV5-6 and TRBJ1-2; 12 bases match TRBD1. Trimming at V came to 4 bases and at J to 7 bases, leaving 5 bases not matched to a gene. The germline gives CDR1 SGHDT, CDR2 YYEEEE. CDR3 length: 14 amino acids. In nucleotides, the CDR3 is TGTGCCAGCAGCAGTGGGACAGGGGGCTCTGGCTACACCTTC. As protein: CASSSGTGGSGYTF.

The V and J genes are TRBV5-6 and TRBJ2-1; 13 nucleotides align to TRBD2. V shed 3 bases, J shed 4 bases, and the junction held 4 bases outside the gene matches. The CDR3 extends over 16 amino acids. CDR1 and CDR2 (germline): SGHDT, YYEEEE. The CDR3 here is CASSWMTSGRYNEQFF. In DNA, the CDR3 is TGTGCCAGCAGCTGGATGACTAGCGGGAGGTACAATGAGCAGTTCTTC.

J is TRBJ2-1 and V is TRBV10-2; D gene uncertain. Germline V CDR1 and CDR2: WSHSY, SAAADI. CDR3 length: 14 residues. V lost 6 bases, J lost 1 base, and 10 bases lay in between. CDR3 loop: CASSLKESYNEQFF. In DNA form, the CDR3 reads TGCGCCAGCAGCCTCAAGGAATCCTACAATGAGCAGTTCTTC.

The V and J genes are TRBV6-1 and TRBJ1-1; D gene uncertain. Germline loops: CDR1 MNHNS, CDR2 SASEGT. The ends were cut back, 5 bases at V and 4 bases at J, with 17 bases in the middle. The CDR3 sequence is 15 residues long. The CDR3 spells CASSPGRVGITEAFF. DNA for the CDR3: TGTGCCAGCAGTCCTGGACGGGTAGGGATCACTGAAGCTTTCTTT.

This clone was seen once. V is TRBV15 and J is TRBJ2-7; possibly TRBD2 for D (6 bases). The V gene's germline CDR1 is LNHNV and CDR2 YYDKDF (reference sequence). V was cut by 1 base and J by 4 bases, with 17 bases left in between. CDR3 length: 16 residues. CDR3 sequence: CATSRVVISGEYEQYF. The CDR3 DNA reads TGTGCCACCAGCAGAGTGGTGATTAGCGGCGAGTACGAGCAGTACTTC.

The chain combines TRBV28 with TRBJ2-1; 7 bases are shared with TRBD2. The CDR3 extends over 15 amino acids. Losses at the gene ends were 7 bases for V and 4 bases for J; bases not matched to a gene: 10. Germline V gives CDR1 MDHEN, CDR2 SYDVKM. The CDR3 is CASIPSGTRYNEQFF. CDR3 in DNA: TGTGCCAGCATCCCCAGCGGGACCAGGTACAATGAGCAGTTCTTC.

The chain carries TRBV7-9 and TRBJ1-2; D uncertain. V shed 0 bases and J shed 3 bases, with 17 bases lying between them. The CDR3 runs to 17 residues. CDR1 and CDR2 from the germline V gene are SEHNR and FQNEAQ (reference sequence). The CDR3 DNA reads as TGTGCCAGCAGCTTAGCGCACTTGGTTATCAAGGACTATGGCTACACCTTC. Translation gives CASSLAHLVIKDYGYTF. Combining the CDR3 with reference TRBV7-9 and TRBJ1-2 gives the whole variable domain DTGVSQNPRHKITKRGQNVTFRCDPISEHNRLYWYRQTLGQGPEFLTYFQNEAQLEKSRLLSDRFSAERPKGSFSTLEIQRTEQGDSAMYLCASSLAHLVIKDYGYTFGSGTRLTVV.

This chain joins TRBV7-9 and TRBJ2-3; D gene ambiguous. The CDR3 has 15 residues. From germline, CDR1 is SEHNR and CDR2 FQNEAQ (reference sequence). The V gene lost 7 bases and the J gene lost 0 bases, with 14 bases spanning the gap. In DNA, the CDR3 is TGTGCCAGCAACCACCCCCTCAGCAGCACAGATACGCAGTATTTT. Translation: CASNHPLSSTDTQYF.

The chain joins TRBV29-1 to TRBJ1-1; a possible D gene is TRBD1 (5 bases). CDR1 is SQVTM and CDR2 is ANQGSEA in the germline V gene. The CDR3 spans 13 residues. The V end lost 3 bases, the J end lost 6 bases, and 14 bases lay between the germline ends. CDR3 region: CSVEGGDIAEAFF. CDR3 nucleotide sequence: TGCAGCGTTGAGGGGGGGGATATCGCTGAAGCTTTCTTT. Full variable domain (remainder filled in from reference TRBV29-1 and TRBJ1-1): SAVISQKPSRDICQRGTSLTIQCQVDSQVTMMFWYRQQPGQSLTLIATANQGSEATYESGFVIDKFPISRPNLTFSTLTVSNMSPEDSSIYLCSVEGGDIAEAFFGQGTRLTVV.